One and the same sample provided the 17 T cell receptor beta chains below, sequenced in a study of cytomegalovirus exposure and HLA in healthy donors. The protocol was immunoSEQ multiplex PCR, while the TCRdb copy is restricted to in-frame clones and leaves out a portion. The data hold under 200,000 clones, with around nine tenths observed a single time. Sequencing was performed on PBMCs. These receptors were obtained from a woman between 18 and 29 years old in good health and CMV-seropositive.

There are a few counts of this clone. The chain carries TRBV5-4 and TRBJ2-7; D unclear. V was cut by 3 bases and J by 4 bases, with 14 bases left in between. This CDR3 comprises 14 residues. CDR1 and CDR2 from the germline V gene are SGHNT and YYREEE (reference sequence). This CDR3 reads CASSSELGLYEQYF. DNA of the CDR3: TGTGCCAGCAGCTCAGAGTTGGGCCTTTACGAGCAGTACTTC.

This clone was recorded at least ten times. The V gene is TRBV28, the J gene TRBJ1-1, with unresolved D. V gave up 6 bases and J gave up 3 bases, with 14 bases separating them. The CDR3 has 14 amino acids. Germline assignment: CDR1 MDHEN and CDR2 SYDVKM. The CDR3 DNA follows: TGTGCCAGCAGACTCAAACCTATAGACACTGAAGCTTTCTTT. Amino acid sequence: CASRLKPIDTEAFF.

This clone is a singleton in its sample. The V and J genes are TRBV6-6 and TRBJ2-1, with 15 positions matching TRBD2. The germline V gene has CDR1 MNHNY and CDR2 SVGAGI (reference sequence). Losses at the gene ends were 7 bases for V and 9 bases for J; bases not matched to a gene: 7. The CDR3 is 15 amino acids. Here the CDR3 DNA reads TGTGCCAGCACCTCAGGGACTAGCGGGAGGAGTGAGCAGTTCTTC. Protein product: CASTSGTSGRSEQFF.

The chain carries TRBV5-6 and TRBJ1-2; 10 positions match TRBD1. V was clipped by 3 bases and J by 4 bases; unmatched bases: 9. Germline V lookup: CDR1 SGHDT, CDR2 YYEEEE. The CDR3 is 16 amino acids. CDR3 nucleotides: TGTGCCAGCAGCTACGGACAGGGGGGGCCTAGCTATGGCTACACCTTC. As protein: CASSYGQGGPSYGYTF.

In DNA, the CDR3 is TGTGCCAGCAGTGGGGGGGGAGGGCCCCAGCATTTT. Translation: CASSGGGGPQHF. This sequence joins TRBV25-1 and TRBJ1-5; weak D call: TRBD1 (5 bases). Trimming took off 4 bases at V and 9 bases at J, with 10 bases between the two ends. This CDR3 comprises 12 residues. Germline-derived CDR1 and CDR2 are MGHDK and SYGVNS.

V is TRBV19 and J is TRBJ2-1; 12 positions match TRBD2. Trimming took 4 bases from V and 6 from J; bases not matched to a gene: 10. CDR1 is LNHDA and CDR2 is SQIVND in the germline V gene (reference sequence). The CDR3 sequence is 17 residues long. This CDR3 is CASSTYGLAGSGNEQFF. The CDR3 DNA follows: TGTGCCAGTAGTACCTACGGACTAGCGGGATCTGGCAATGAGCAGTTCTTC.

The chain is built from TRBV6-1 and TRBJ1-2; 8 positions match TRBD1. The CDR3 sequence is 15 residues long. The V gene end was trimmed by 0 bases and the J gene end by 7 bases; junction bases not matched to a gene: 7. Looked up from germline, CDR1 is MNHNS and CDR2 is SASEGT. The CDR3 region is CASSEAGAGGTGYTF. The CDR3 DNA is TGTGCCAGCAGTGAAGCGGGGGCAGGGGGCACTGGCTACACCTTC.

The CDR3: CASRRAAGVSYEQYF. CDR3 coding DNA: TGTGCCAGCAGAAGGGCAGCGGGAGTATCCTACGAGCAGTACTTC. The chain is built from TRBV2 and TRBJ2-7; 8 bases match TRBD2. The CDR3 sequence is 15 residues long. Germline V gene lookup returns CDR1 SNHLY and CDR2 FYNNEI. Unmatched junction bases numbered 8, after V lost 6 bases and J lost 1 base.

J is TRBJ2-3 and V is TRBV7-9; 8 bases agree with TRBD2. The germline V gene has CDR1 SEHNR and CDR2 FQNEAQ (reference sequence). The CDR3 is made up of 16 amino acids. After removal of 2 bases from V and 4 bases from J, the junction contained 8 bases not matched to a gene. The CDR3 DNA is TGTGCCAGCAGCTTATTCACTAGCGGTTTGCCAGATACGCAGTATTTT. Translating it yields CASSLFTSGLPDTQYF.

CDR3 sequence: CASSKRARPSPYEQYF. Here the CDR3 DNA reads TGTGCCAGCAGCAAAAGAGCCAGGCCTTCTCCCTACGAGCAGTACTTC. J is TRBJ2-7 and V is TRBV21-1; the D call TRBD1 from the table was never checked on the DNA. TRBV21-1 is reported as a pseudogene. This CDR3 has 16 residues.

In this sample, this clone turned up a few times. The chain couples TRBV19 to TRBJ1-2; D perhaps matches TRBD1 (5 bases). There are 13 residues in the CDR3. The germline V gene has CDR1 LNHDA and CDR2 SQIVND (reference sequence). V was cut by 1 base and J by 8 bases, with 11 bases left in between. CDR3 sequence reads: CASSIAGVRGYTF. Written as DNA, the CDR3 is TGTGCCAGTAGTATAGCGGGGGTGAGGGGCTACACCTTC.

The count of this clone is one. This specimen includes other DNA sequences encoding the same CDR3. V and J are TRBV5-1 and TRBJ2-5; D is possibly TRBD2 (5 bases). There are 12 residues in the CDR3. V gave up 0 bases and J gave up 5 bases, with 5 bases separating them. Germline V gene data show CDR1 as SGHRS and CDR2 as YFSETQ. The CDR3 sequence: CASSLAGETQYF. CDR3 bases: TGCGCCAGCAGCTTGGCGGGGGAGACCCAGTACTTC.

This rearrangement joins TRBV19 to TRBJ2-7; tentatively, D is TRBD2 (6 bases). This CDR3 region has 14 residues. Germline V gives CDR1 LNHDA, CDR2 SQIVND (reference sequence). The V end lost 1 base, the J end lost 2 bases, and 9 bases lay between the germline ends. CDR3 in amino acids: CASSIVGGPYEQYF. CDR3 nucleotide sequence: TGTGCCAGTAGTATAGTGGGGGGACCCTACGAGCAGTACTTC.

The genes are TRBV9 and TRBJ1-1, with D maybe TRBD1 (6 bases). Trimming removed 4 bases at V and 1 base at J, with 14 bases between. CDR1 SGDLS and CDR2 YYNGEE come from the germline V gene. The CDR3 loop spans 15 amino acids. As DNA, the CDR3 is TGTGCCAGCAGCTTCACAGGGAGAGGGAACACTGAAGCTTTCTTT. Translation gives CASSFTGRGNTEAFF.

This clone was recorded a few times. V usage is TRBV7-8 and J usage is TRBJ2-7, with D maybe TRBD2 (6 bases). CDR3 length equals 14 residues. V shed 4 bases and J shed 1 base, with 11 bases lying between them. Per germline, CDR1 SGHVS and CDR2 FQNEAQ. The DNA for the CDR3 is TGTGCCAGCAGCTCAGGGACTCTGTCCTACGAGCAGTACTTC. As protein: CASSSGTLSYEQYF.

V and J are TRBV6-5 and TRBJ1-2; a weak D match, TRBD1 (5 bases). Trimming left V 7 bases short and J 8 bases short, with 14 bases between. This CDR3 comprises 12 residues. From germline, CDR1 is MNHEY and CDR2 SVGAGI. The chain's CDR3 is CASMLRGVGYTF. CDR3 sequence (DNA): TGTGCCAGCATGCTACGGGGGGTCGGCTACACCTTC.

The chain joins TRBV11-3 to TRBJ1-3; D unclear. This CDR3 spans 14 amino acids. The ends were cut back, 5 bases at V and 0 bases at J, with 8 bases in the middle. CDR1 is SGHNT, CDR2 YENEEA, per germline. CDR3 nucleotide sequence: TGTGCCAGCAGCACCGGGAGCTCTGGAAACACCATATATTTT. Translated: CASSTGSSGNTIYF.